One and the same sample provided the 25 T cell receptor beta chains below, sequenced in a study of early T cells in non-severe SARS-CoV-2 infection. Via MiXCR, TCRdb re-called the 5' RACE reads, giving one row per CDR3 protein. The sample includes about 35,000 distinct CDR3 sequences, nearly 6% of them seen just once. The sequenced sample was whole blood. These receptor sequences come from an adult who was a healthcare worker with PCR-confirmed SARS-CoV-2 infection or an uninfected control (not recorded which).

This clonotype showed up many times. This chain joins TRBV20-1 and TRBJ2-3; unclear D gene. Germline V gene data show CDR1 as DFQATT and CDR2 as SNEGSKA (reference sequence). The CDR3 has 12 residues. Trimming took off 3 bases at V and 15 bases at J, with 19 bases between the two ends. CDR3 nucleotides: TGCAGTGCTAGGGATCCGGGCCAGGCCCTATATTTT. It is translated as CSARDPGQALYF.

As regards this clonotype: Since a much larger clone is just one base distant, this may be a read error. The gene calls are TRBV5-1 and TRBJ2-1; the D is unclear. Trimming stripped 4 bases from V and 9 bases from J, with 23 bases between. Germline values: CDR1 SGHRS, CDR2 YFSETQ. There are 16 residues in the CDR3. The CDR3 region has the DNA TGCGCCAGCAGCCCCCTCGGTGGTGACGGTCGTTGTGAGCAGTTCTTC. Translating gives CASSPLGGDGRCEQFF.

This clonotype was seen ten or more times. In DNA, the CDR3 is TGCGCCAGCAGGCAGGGGTTGGCTACAGATACGCAGTATTTT. Protein: CASRQGLATDTQYF. The genes are TRBV5-1 and TRBJ2-3, with D perhaps TRBD1 (6 bases). The CDR3 length is 14 residues. The V end was cut by 5 bases, the J end by 3 bases, with 13 bases between. Germline V lookup: CDR1 SGHRS, CDR2 YFSETQ.

This clonotype has at least ten counts. The V and J genes are TRBV7-9 and TRBJ2-3; 7 bases align to TRBD1. This CDR3 contains 15 residues. The germline gives CDR1 SEHNR, CDR2 FQNEAQ (reference sequence). The trim removed 5 bases at V and 1 base at J, leaving 6 bases unmatched. The CDR3 spells CASSPQGRGTDTQYF. The CDR3, as DNA: TGTGCCAGCAGCCCACAGGGGAGAGGCACAGATACGCAGTATTTT.

This clonotype was seen at least ten times. The chain uses TRBV29-1 and TRBJ2-1, with a possible D match to TRBD2 (7 bases). Trimming pared 4 bases from V and 3 bases from J, leaving 10 bases between. CDR3 length: 13 amino acids. CDR1 is SQVTM, CDR2 ANQGSEA, per germline. CDR3 amino acids: CSVGGGVYNEQFF. The CDR3 nucleotides read TGCAGCGTTGGAGGGGGGGTCTACAATGAGCAGTTCTTC.

This clonotype occurred many times. The chain combines TRBV3-1 with TRBJ2-3; D possibly matches TRBD1 or TRBD2 (5 bases each). Trimming removed 6 bases from V and 2 bases from J, with 9 bases in between. The CDR3 has 13 amino acids. Germline V gene lookup returns CDR1 LGHDT and CDR2 YNNKEL (reference sequence). The CDR3 bases are TGTGCCAGCAGTCCGGGGCTCACAGATACGCAGTATTTT. Translated: CASSPGLTDTQYF.

This clonotype has a count of ten or more. This chain connects TRBV29-1 to TRBJ1-1, with D possibly being TRBD1 (5 bases). Trimming left V 1 base short and J 0 bases short, with 9 bases between. Germline CDR1 is SQVTM and CDR2 is ANQGSEA. The CDR3 is made up of 14 amino acids. For the CDR3, the DNA is TGCAGCGTTGAAGCCGGGACTCTGAACACTGAAGCTTTCTTT. Its protein is CSVEAGTLNTEAFF.

Remarks on this clonotype: A much larger clone differs by one base, so this may be a read error. V gene TRBV7-2 combines with J gene TRBJ2-7; 8 nucleotides match TRBD2. Germline CDR1 SGHTA, CDR2 FQGNSA. The CDR3 covers 13 residues. As DNA, the CDR3 is TGTGCCAGCAGCCGGACTAGCTCCTACGAGAAGTACTTC. Amino acids: CASSRTSSYEKYF. The whole variable domain, filled in from reference TRBV7-2 and TRBJ2-7, reads GAGVSQSPSNKVTEKGKDVELRCDPISGHTALYWYRQSLGQGLEFLIYFQGNSAPDKSGLPSDRFSAERTGGSVSTLTIQRTQQEDSAVYLCASSRTSSYEKYFGPGTRLTVT.

At least ten counts were recorded for this clonotype. The chain employs TRBV20-1 and TRBJ1-5; no clear D gene. V was trimmed by 0 bases and J by 5 bases, leaving 17 bases between them. The CDR3 has 16 residues. CDR1 DFQATT and CDR2 SNEGSKA come from the germline V gene (reference sequence). CDR3 sequence (DNA): TGCAGTGCTAGAGATATAAACAAAGGTTCATATCAGCCCCAGCATTTT. Residues: CSARDINKGSYQPQHF.

This clonotype was counted at least ten times. The chain is built from TRBV7-2 and TRBJ1-2; 7 bases line up with TRBD1. V trimming: 3 bases; J trimming: 7 bases; junction bases outside the gene matches: 5. The CDR3 consists of 13 residues. Germline lookup yields CDR1 SGHTA and CDR2 FQGNSA. The CDR3 DNA reads as TGTGCCAGCAGCTTGCAGGGGGAACGTGGCTACACCTTC. Protein: CASSLQGERGYTF.

This clonotype was found many times. The chain has TRBV7-2 and TRBJ1-2, with TRBD1 as a possible D gene (5 bases). CDR3 length: 14 residues. V lost 1 base to trimming and J lost 2 bases, with 8 bases between them. Per the germline V gene, CDR1 is SGHTA and CDR2 is FQGNSA. CDR3 loop: CASSLEAGNYGYTF. CDR3 sequence (DNA): TGTGCCAGCAGCTTAGAAGCAGGGAACTATGGCTACACCTTC.

This clonotype was found many times. The V call is TRBV7-2, the J call TRBJ1-5; D is possibly TRBD1 (5 bases). The V end was cut by 2 bases, the J end by 0 bases, with 8 bases between. Looked up from germline, CDR1 is SGHTA and CDR2 is FQGNSA. The CDR3 is 15 residues long. The CDR3 nucleotides are TGTGCCAGCAGCTTATCCGGGGGTAGCAATCAGCCCCAGCATTTT. It encodes CASSLSGGSNQPQHF.

This clonotype was recorded many times. This rearrangement joins TRBV4-2 to TRBJ2-3, with 14 bases lining up with TRBD2. The ends lost 7 bases at V and 4 bases at J; junction bases unmatched: 7. Germline values: CDR1 LGHNA, CDR2 YNFKEQ. There are 16 residues in the CDR3. CDR3 sequence (DNA): TGTGCCAGCATGACTAGCGGGGGGGCCGGGTCAGATACGCAGTATTTT. Encoded protein: CASMTSGGAGSDTQYF.

This clonotype was picked up many times. V gene TRBV7-2 combines with J gene TRBJ1-4; D may be TRBD1 (6 bases). Germline assignment: CDR1 SGHTA and CDR2 FQGNSA. CDR3 length: 15 amino acids. V was trimmed by 4 bases and J by 8 bases, leaving 17 bases between them. The CDR3 reads CASSSEGVSTEKLFF. The CDR3 DNA is TGTGCCAGCAGCTCCGAGGGGGTATCTACGGAAAAACTGTTTTTT.

At least ten counts were recorded for this clonotype. The V and J genes are TRBV7-9 and TRBJ2-1; 13 bases are a match to TRBD2. The germline V gene has CDR1 SEHNR and CDR2 FQNEAQ (reference sequence). The CDR3 runs 15 residues. Germline trimming cut 6 bases from V and 7 bases from J; bases unmatched to any gene: 6. CDR3 sequence: CASRGLAGRTNEQFF. The CDR3, as DNA: TGTGCCAGCAGGGGACTAGCGGGGAGGACTAATGAGCAGTTCTTC.

This clonotype was observed many times. The V call is TRBV4-2, the J call TRBJ2-5; possibly TRBD1 or TRBD2 for D (5 bases each). CDR3 length: 15 amino acids. Germline assignment: CDR1 LGHNA and CDR2 YNFKEQ. V was shortened by 4 bases and J by 10 bases, with 22 bases between the two germline ends. The CDR3 loop reads CASSPVVENGGNQYF. CDR3 sequence (DNA): TGTGCCAGCAGCCCAGTCGTAGAGAATGGGGGTAACCAGTACTTC.

This clonotype was seen ten or more times. The chain employs TRBV27 and TRBJ2-1; possible D gene TRBD2, 6 bases. The germline V gene encodes CDR1 MNHEY and CDR2 SMNVEV (reference sequence). The V and J ends lost 3 bases and 5 bases respectively, with 11 bases between them. CDR3 size: 14 residues. CDR3 sequence (DNA): TGTGCCAGCAGTTTGGACGGGGGTCACAATGAGCAGTTCTTC. Its protein is CASSLDGGHNEQFF.

Many counts were recorded for this clonotype. The V gene is TRBV6-6, the J gene TRBJ2-1; perhaps TRBD1 as D (6 bases). The CDR3 sequence is 15 residues long. Trimming shortened V by 5 bases and J by 0 bases, and 11 bases separated the two germline ends. Germline assignment: CDR1 MNHNY and CDR2 SVGAGI (reference sequence). The CDR3 spells CASSPDRSSYNEQFF. CDR3 coding DNA: TGTGCCAGCAGTCCAGACAGGAGCTCCTACAATGAGCAGTTCTTC.

This clonotype has a count of ten or more. The gene calls are TRBV27 and TRBJ2-7; TRBD2 matches at 9 bases. The germline gives CDR1 MNHEY, CDR2 SMNVEV (reference sequence). This CDR3 is built from 17 residues. V gave up 4 bases and J gave up 3 bases; unmatched junction bases: 13. The CDR3 is CASSSEAGGLRFYEQYF. For the CDR3, the DNA is TGTGCCAGCAGTTCCGAAGCGGGGGGCCTACGGTTCTACGAGCAGTACTTC.

This clonotype was counted at least ten times. The V and J genes are TRBV18 and TRBJ1-5; D not certain. The CDR3 is 12 residues long. Trimming took 2 bases from V and 4 from J, leaving 3 bases between them. From germline, CDR1 is KGHSH and CDR2 LQKENI. CDR3 sequence: CASSPENQPQHF. CDR3 DNA: TGTGCCAGCTCACCAGAGAATCAGCCCCAGCATTTT.

This clonotype was seen ten or more times. The chain combines TRBV7-9 with TRBJ2-2; D is possibly TRBD1 or TRBD2 (5 bases each). Germline values: CDR1 SEHNR, CDR2 FQNEAQ (reference sequence). The CDR3 contains 17 residues. V lost 5 bases and J lost 2, with 18 bases in between. The CDR3 coding sequence is TGTGCCAGCAGCGCCCAATTCGGGACGGTAAACACCGGGGAGCTGTTTTTT. This translates into CASSAQFGTVNTGELFF. The full variable domain, completed using reference TRBV7-9 and TRBJ2-2, is DTGVSQNPRHKITKRGQNVTFRCDPISEHNRLYWYRQTLGQGPEFLTYFQNEAQLEKSRLLSDRFSAERPKGSFSTLEIQRTEQGDSAMYLCASSAQFGTVNTGELFFGEGSRLTVL.

This clonotype appeared many times. This chain links TRBV7-9 with TRBJ1-1; the D is unclear. Germline values: CDR1 SEHNR, CDR2 FQNEAQ (reference sequence). The V end was cut by 2 bases, the J end by 6 bases, with 10 bases between. The CDR3 contains 13 residues. This CDR3 reads CASSLQDRSEAFF. In DNA, the CDR3 is TGTGCCAGCAGCTTACAGGATAGATCTGAAGCTTTCTTT.

This clonotype was detected ten times or more. The rearrangement uses TRBV7-2 and TRBJ1-4; TRBD1 might be the D (5 bases). From germline, CDR1 is SGHTA and CDR2 FQGNSA. The CDR3 covers 17 residues. Trimming cost V 5 bases and J 3 bases, with 19 bases left between them. CDR3 loop: CASSPNSGLAANEKLFF. CDR3 bases: TGTGCCAGCAGCCCAAACTCGGGACTTGCAGCTAATGAAAAACTGTTTTTT.

There are many counts of this clonotype. This chain connects TRBV6-5 to TRBJ2-1; D remains unclear. The CDR3 is 13 amino acids. Trimming pared 6 bases from V and 7 bases from J, leaving 13 bases between. Germline V CDR1 and CDR2: MNHEY, SVGAGI. The CDR3 region is CASSFAPPNEQFF. The CDR3 DNA sequence: TGTGCCAGCAGCTTCGCACCTCCTAATGAGCAGTTCTTC.

Ten or more counts support this clonotype. V is TRBV5-1 and J is TRBJ1-6, with 10 bases matching TRBD1. After removal of 3 bases from V and 8 bases from J, the junction contained 11 bases not matched to a gene. This CDR3 has 17 residues. Germline values: CDR1 SGHRS, CDR2 YFSETQ. The CDR3 region is CASSSPGQGSLDSPLHF. The CDR3, as DNA: TGCGCCAGCAGCTCCCCGGGACAGGGGTCCCTTGATTCACCCCTCCACTTT.